These 5 T cell receptor beta chains were sequenced from one sample in a study of blood T cell repertoires in COVID-19 (dated by TCRdb to the early 2020s). Receptors were amplified or captured by the immunoSEQ multiplex PCR assay. The immuneACCESS repertoire file appears here via TCRdb, limited to in-frame rearrangements. These files lack a portion of the clones; in checked studies, under half of the deficit traces to unresolved V genes, and the cause of the others is not known. For this sample there are 370,000 or so clones; about 90% appear just once. The ten largest clonotypes hold approximately 1.2% of the sample. The sequenced sample consisted of PBMCs or T cells enriched from blood (not recorded which). Receptor source: a man aged 25 to 45 who had recovered from COVID-19.

This clone appeared a few times. The chain joins TRBV6-2 or TRBV6-3 to TRBJ2-3, with 10 bases that match TRBD1. V gave up 2 bases and J gave up 3 bases; unmatched junction bases: 5. The V gene's germline CDR1 is MNHEY and CDR2 SVGEGT. The CDR3 extends over 16 amino acids. The CDR3 loop reads CASSYVWTGGTDTQYF. As DNA, the CDR3 is TGTGCCAGCAGTTACGTTTGGACAGGGGGAACAGATACGCAGTATTTT.

Note on this clone: The junction departs from germline at one end; a sequencing error may be responsible. The chain has TRBV7-7 and TRBJ2-3; 10 bases fit TRBD2. The germline gives CDR1 SSHAT, CDR2 FNYEAQ (reference sequence). CDR3 length equals 15 residues. The CDR3 nucleotides read TGTGCTAGCACCCCGGGACTAGCGCCGACAGATACGCAGTATTTT. Protein product: CASTPGLAPTDTQYF. The entire variable domain, with the rest obtained from reference TRBV7-7 and TRBJ2-3, is as follows: GAGVSQSPRYKVTKRGQDVTLRCDPISSHATLYWYQQALGQGPEFLTYFNYEAQPDKSGLPSDRFSAERPEGSISTLTIQRTEQRDSAMYRCASTPGLAPTDTQYFGPGTRLTVL.

The genes are TRBV7-2 and TRBJ2-5; D might be TRBD1 (7 bases). The V and J ends lost 1 base and 5 bases respectively, with 20 bases between them. This CDR3 spans 17 amino acids. Germline CDR1 and CDR2: SGHTA and FQGNSA. The CDR3 loop reads CASSLEPVTGRRETQYF. The CDR3 coding sequence is TGTGCCAGCAGCTTAGAGCCTGTGACAGGGAGGAGGGAGACCCAGTACTTC.

V is TRBV7-2 and J is TRBJ2-3; 10 positions match TRBD2. Germline V gene lookup returns CDR1 SGHTA and CDR2 FQGNSA. The length of the CDR3 is 18 residues. The V gene end was trimmed by 5 bases and the J gene end by 3 bases; junction bases not matched to a gene: 14. The CDR3 DNA is TGTGCCAGCAGCGTGATATTAGCGGGGGGCTTGGGAACAGATACGCAGTATTTT. It codes for CASSVILAGGLGTDTQYF.

The rearrangement joins TRBV5-1 to TRBJ1-6; 7 positions agree with TRBD1. CDR1 is SGHRS, CDR2 YFSETQ, per germline. With V trimmed by 8 bases and J by 7 bases, 12 bases remained unmatched. The CDR3 consists of 15 residues. The CDR3 here is CASRQGFPPNSPLHF. CDR3 bases: TGCGCCAGTCGACAGGGCTTCCCCCCAAATTCACCCCTCCACTTT.